Presented here are 32 T cell receptor beta chains from one specimen sequenced in a study of CD8 T cells in ankylosing spondylitis. TCRdb reanalysed the 5' RACE reads using MiXCR and keeps one entry per CDR3 protein. Of some 70,000 distinct CDR3 sequences in the sample, approximately 5.3% are singletons; the top ten hold over 2%. Sequenced input: blood, either unsorted or a sorted T cell fraction (not recorded which). The receptors here all came from a male donor with ankylosing spondylitis or in good health (not recorded which).

This sequence joins TRBV28 and TRBJ2-4; possibly TRBD1 or TRBD2 for D (5 bases each). Germline assignment: CDR1 MDHEN and CDR2 SYDVKM. The CDR3 length is 14 residues. The germline V and J ends were trimmed by 7 bases and 8 bases, with 18 bases remaining between them. The CDR3: CASKEGTVGDIQYF. DNA for the CDR3: TGTGCCAGCAAAGAAGGGACGGTGGGTGACATTCAGTACTTC. The whole variable domain, filled in from reference TRBV28 and TRBJ2-4, reads DVKVTQSSRYLVKRTGEKVFLECVQDMDHENMFWYRQDPGLGLRLIYFSYDVKMKEKGDIPEGYSVSREKKERFSLILESASTNQTSMYLCASKEGTVGDIQYFGAGTRLSVL.

This clonotype was recorded many times. The V and J genes are TRBV7-9 and TRBJ1-1; weak D call: TRBD1 (5 bases). This CDR3 has 15 amino acids. V lost 5 bases to trimming and J lost 1 base, with 14 bases between them. The germline gives CDR1 SEHNR, CDR2 FQNEAQ (reference sequence). The CDR3 loop reads CASSLGGTQNTEAFF. In DNA form, the CDR3 reads TGTGCCAGCAGCCTCGGGGGGACTCAGAACACTGAAGCTTTCTTT.

The chain couples TRBV4-3 to TRBJ2-1, with a possible D match to TRBD2 (5 bases). CDR3 length equals 15 residues. Germline CDR1 reads LGHNA; CDR2 reads YSLEER. Trimming removed 3 bases at V and 10 bases at J, with 19 bases between. Written as DNA, the CDR3 is TGCGCCAGCAGCCATACCGGGCGCTCCTCGGGGGAGCAGTTCTTC. Residues: CASSHTGRSSGEQFF.

In this sample, this clonotype turned up many times. This chain links TRBV5-1 with TRBJ2-2, with a weak D call TRBD2 (6 bases). This CDR3 contains 16 residues. With 3 bases removed from V and 4 bases from J, the gap between germline ends came to 16 bases. In germline, CDR1 is SGHRS, CDR2 YFSETQ. CDR3 DNA sequence: TGCGCCAGCAGCTCAGACGGCGGGACTCTCACCGGGGAGCTGTTTTTT. Translated, it gives CASSSDGGTLTGELFF.

This clonotype occurred many times. V usage is TRBV29-1 and J usage is TRBJ2-7; tentatively, D is TRBD2 (5 bases). This CDR3 has 14 residues. V was cut by 0 bases and J by 6 bases, with 15 bases left in between. The germline V gene encodes CDR1 SQVTM and CDR2 ANQGSEA. The CDR3 region has the DNA TGCAGCGTTGAAGATCCACTAGTCCCTCGCGAGCAGTACTTC. This sequence encodes CSVEDPLVPREQYF.

A note on this clonotype: This may be a read error, as it is one base from a much larger clone. The chain combines TRBV28 with TRBJ2-2, with D tentatively TRBD2 (5 bases). The V gene's germline CDR1 is MDHEN and CDR2 SYDVKM. The CDR3 covers 15 residues. Between the trimmed V and J ends, which lost 7 bases and 0 bases, there was a span of 12 bases. The CDR3 loop is CASTHGLANTGELFF. The CDR3 DNA reads as TGTGCCAGCACCCACGGACTGGCGAACACCGGGGAGCTGTTTTTT. Together with reference TRBV28 and TRBJ2-2, the CDR3 gives the full variable domain: DVKVTQSSRYLVKRTGEKVFLECVQDMDHENMFWYRQDPGLGLRLIYFSYDVKMKEKGDIPEGYSVSREKKERFSLILESASTNQTSMYLCASTHGLANTGELFFGEGSRLTVL.

This clonotype appeared many times. The genes are TRBV28 and TRBJ2-5; TRBD1 matches 8 bases. Per the germline V gene, CDR1 is MDHEN and CDR2 is SYDVKM. Trimming took 7 bases from V and 4 from J; bases not matched to a gene: 11. The CDR3 covers 15 residues. The CDR3 loop reads CASTNRDRRGETQYF. CDR3 coding DNA: TGTGCCAGCACCAACCGGGACAGGAGGGGAGAGACCCAGTACTTC.

This clonotype was detected ten times or more. The chain uses TRBV24-1 and TRBJ2-5; D call uncertain. CDR3 length: 14 amino acids. Germline loops: CDR1 KGHDR, CDR2 SFDVKD. Trimming cost V 6 bases and J 0 bases, with 10 bases left between them. The CDR3 DNA follows: TGTGCCACCAGTATATCAGACTACCAAGAGACCCAGTACTTC. This encodes CATSISDYQETQYF.

This clonotype was observed at least ten times. The chain is built from TRBV12-3 or TRBV12-4 and TRBJ2-6; either TRBD1 or TRBD2 may fit D (5 bases each). The V end was cut by 10 bases, the J end by 2 bases, with 21 bases between. The CDR3 length is 17 residues. Here the CDR3 DNA reads TGTGCCACTATTAATACGGGGCTCCAGGCTGGGGCCAACGTCCTGACTTTC. Its translation: CATINTGLQAGANVLTF.

In this sample, this clonotype turned up many times. The chain is built from TRBV5-1 and TRBJ1-2; D uncertain. Between the trimmed V and J ends, which lost 0 bases and 6 bases, there was a span of 9 bases. Germline V gives CDR1 SGHRS, CDR2 YFSETQ. The CDR3 totals 13 residues. The CDR3 loop is CASSLESNDGYTF. Written as DNA, the CDR3 is TGCGCCAGCAGCTTGGAAAGCAACGATGGCTACACCTTC. Complete variable domain (other parts from reference TRBV5-1 and TRBJ1-2): KAGVTQTPRYLIKTRGQQVTLSCSPISGHRSVSWYQQTPGQGLQFLFEYFSETQRNKGNFPGRFSGRQFSNSRSEMNVSTLELGDSALYLCASSLESNDGYTFGSGTRLTVV.

This clonotype was seen at least ten times. The chain has TRBV18 and TRBJ2-5; D is uncertain. The CDR3 contains 13 residues. Germline assignment: CDR1 KGHSH and CDR2 LQKENI. V was cut by 0 bases and J by 1 base, with 3 bases left in between. Written as DNA, the CDR3 is TGTGCCAGCTCACCACCGTCCCAAGAGACCCAGTACTTC. Translating it yields CASSPPSQETQYF.

This clonotype was recorded many times. The chain employs TRBV24-1 and TRBJ2-5, with D perhaps TRBD1 (6 bases). Germline V CDR1 and CDR2: KGHDR, SFDVKD. V was clipped by 4 bases and J by 4 bases, with 15 bases between them. The CDR3 is 15 amino acids. The CDR3 sequence: CATSDHGTWGETQYF. The CDR3 nucleotides are TGTGCCACCAGTGACCACGGGACATGGGGAGAGACCCAGTACTTC.

This clonotype was observed many times. The chain joins TRBV12-3 or TRBV12-4 to TRBJ1-2; tentative D call: TRBD1 (6 bases). Trimming cost V 5 bases and J 5 bases, with 9 bases left between them. This CDR3 has 12 amino acids. The CDR3 protein is CASSTGMYGYTF. For the CDR3, the DNA is TGTGCCAGCAGTACAGGGATGTATGGCTACACCTTC.

This clonotype was detected many times. The chain links TRBV20-1 to TRBJ2-5, with 13 bases lining up with TRBD2. Germline CDR1 and CDR2: DFQATT and SNEGSKA (reference sequence). The CDR3 runs 17 residues. Losses at the gene ends were 3 bases for V and 3 bases for J; bases not matched to a gene: 10. CDR3 DNA sequence: TGCAGTGCTAGCCGAACTAGCGGGGGGGCGGTGGAAGAGACCCAGTACTTC. It specifies CSASRTSGGAVEETQYF.

This clonotype was found many times. The chain recombines TRBV6-2 or TRBV6-3 with TRBJ2-1; 8 nucleotides align to TRBD2. The CDR3 has 15 amino acids. Trimming cost V 3 bases and J 7 bases; bases outside gene matches: 8. Germline CDR1 is MNHEY and CDR2 is SVGEGT. The DNA of the CDR3 is TGTGCCAGCAGTTATGGGCGGGGGGCAAAAAATGAGCAGTTCTTC. Translating it yields CASSYGRGAKNEQFF.

This clonotype has a count of ten or more. V gene TRBV14 combines with J gene TRBJ1-2; D remains unclear. CDR3 length: 16 residues. V shed 0 bases and J shed 1 base, with 12 bases lying between them. Germline CDR1 SGHDN, CDR2 FVKESK. The CDR3 DNA reads as TGTGCCAGCAGCCAAGACGACACCACTTTTAACTATGGCTACACCTTC. It translates to CASSQDDTTFNYGYTF.

The chain employs TRBV7-9 and TRBJ2-3, with D tentatively TRBD1 (5 bases). Between the trimmed V and J ends, which lost 6 bases and 2 bases, there was a span of 15 bases. The germline CDR1 and CDR2 sequences are SEHNR and FQNEAQ (reference sequence). The CDR3 spans 15 residues. CDR3 residues: CASRPKGKPTDTQYF. The CDR3 nucleotides are TGTGCCAGCAGACCGAAGGGGAAACCCACAGATACGCAGTATTTT.

This clonotype was seen ten or more times. The chain employs TRBV5-1 and TRBJ2-1; 8 nucleotides match TRBD2. The CDR3 contains 15 residues. Germline CDR1 is SGHRS and CDR2 is YFSETQ. V was pared by 0 bases and J by 4 bases, with 3 bases of the junction left unmatched. The CDR3 region has the DNA TGCGCCAGCAGCTTGGCCGCGGGGGGTTACAATGAGCAGTTCTTC. Amino acids: CASSLAAGGYNEQFF.

Comments on this clonotype: A much larger clonotype is one base distant, so this may be a read error. This chain connects TRBV20-1 to TRBJ1-5; D not certain. The CDR3 covers 14 residues. Looked up from germline, CDR1 is DFQATT and CDR2 is SNEGSKA (reference sequence). The CDR3 bases are TGCAGTGCTTTGGAACGCCCCGAGGATCAGCTCCAGCATTTT. It encodes CSALERPEDQLQHF.

This clonotype was seen at least ten times. This chain links TRBV7-9 with TRBJ2-5; 7 bases fit TRBD1. This CDR3 has 15 residues. J gave up 2 bases and V 4 bases, and 7 bases lay outside the gene matches. Germline CDR1 SEHNR, CDR2 FQNEAQ (reference sequence). The CDR3 DNA reads as TGTGCCAGCAGCTCTCAGGGGGTTGAGCAAGAGACCCAGTACTTC. As protein: CASSSQGVEQETQYF.

The table lists this clonotype with many counts. J is TRBJ2-7 and V is TRBV2; TRBD1 agrees at 8 bases. The germline gives CDR1 SNHLY, CDR2 FYNNEI. The CDR3 is 12 amino acids. Trimming took 10 bases from V and 2 from J; bases not matched to a gene: 4. The CDR3 nucleotides are TGTGCCACGGGACAGGCAGCCTACGAGCAGTACTTC. Protein: CATGQAAYEQYF.

The rearrangement uses TRBV29-1 and TRBJ2-2; tentative D call: TRBD2 (7 bases). Germline V CDR1 and CDR2: SQVTM, ANQGSEA. The CDR3 contains 16 residues. Between the trimmed V and J ends, which lost 4 bases and 2 bases, there was a span of 17 bases. The CDR3 DNA reads TGCAGCGTTGTTTCCGGCGGGGGCATTAACACCGGGGAGCTGTTTTTT. It translates to CSVVSGGGINTGELFF.

This clonotype showed up many times. V is TRBV11-2 and J is TRBJ2-1; tentative D call: TRBD2 (6 bases). CDR1 SGHAT and CDR2 FQNNGV come from the germline V gene. The CDR3 length is 18 residues. V lost 7 bases to trimming and J lost 0 bases, with 22 bases between them. Here the CDR3 DNA reads TGTGCCAGCACCTTCCGGGACTTTCGCCTAAGCTCCTACAATGAGCAGTTCTTC. It is translated as CASTFRDFRLSSYNEQFF.

This clonotype was found many times. The rearrangement uses TRBV19 and TRBJ2-1; D gene uncertain. V lost 5 bases to trimming and J lost 2 bases, with 10 bases between them. CDR3 length: 14 residues. Germline V gives CDR1 LNHDA, CDR2 SQIVND (reference sequence). CDR3: CASSEAPPYNEQFF. CDR3 bases: TGTGCCAGTAGTGAGGCTCCGCCCTACAATGAGCAGTTCTTC.

This clonotype was seen many times. The V and J genes are TRBV6-5 and TRBJ2-1; D unclear. Germline V CDR1 and CDR2: MNHEY, SVGAGI. The CDR3 consists of 17 residues. V gave up 2 bases and J gave up 7 bases, with 21 bases separating them. The CDR3 DNA reads TGTGCCAGCAGTTACCGGGTAGGACGGGCGGTTGGTAATGAGCAGTTCTTC. Protein: CASSYRVGRAVGNEQFF.

This clonotype showed up many times. This chain links TRBV9 with TRBJ2-2, with 14 bases that match TRBD2. The CDR3 spans 18 residues. Germline CDR1 SGDLS, CDR2 YYNGEE. Germline trimming cut 3 bases from V and 0 bases from J; bases unmatched to any gene: 4. CDR3 nucleotide sequence: TGTGCCAGCAGCGACCCGACTAGCGGGGGGGCGAACACCGGGGAGCTGTTTTTT. As protein: CASSDPTSGGANTGELFF.

This clonotype was observed at least ten times. V and J are TRBV5-1 and TRBJ2-7, with 7 bases lining up with TRBD1. The trim removed 4 bases at V and 5 bases at J, leaving 6 bases unmatched. The CDR3 contains 13 residues. Germline V gives CDR1 SGHRS, CDR2 YFSETQ. The CDR3: CASSVQGFDEQYF. In nucleotides, the CDR3 is TGCGCCAGCAGCGTACAGGGGTTCGACGAGCAGTACTTC.

This clonotype was picked up a small number of times. The chain recombines TRBV20-1 with TRBJ2-7; 8 bases fit TRBD2. Germline CDR1 reads DFQATT; CDR2 reads SNEGSKA (reference sequence). With 5 bases clipped from V and 7 bases from J, the junction kept 13 bases outside the gene matches. CDR3 length: 14 amino acids. In DNA, the CDR3 is TGCAGTGCTCAGGGTAGCGGGGAGATTTGGGAGCAGTACTTC. This translates into CSAQGSGEIWEQYF.

This clonotype occurred many times. The rearrangement joins TRBV28 to TRBJ1-2, with 9 bases lining up with TRBD1. V was clipped by 7 bases and J by 8 bases; unmatched bases: 8. Per germline, CDR1 MDHEN and CDR2 SYDVKM. CDR3 length equals 13 residues. The chain's CDR3 is CASTPDRGDGYTF. The CDR3 DNA reads as TGTGCCAGCACCCCGGACAGGGGAGACGGCTACACCTTC.

This clonotype was counted at least ten times. This rearrangement joins TRBV29-1 to TRBJ2-5; the D gene is possibly TRBD1 (5 bases). Germline V CDR1 and CDR2: SQVTM, ANQGSEA. Trimming took 4 bases from V and 1 from J, leaving 19 bases between them. The CDR3 has 16 amino acids. CDR3 nucleotide sequence: TGCAGCGTTGCCCCTCTTTACGTCGACAGCCAAGAGACCCAGTACTTC. This gives the protein CSVAPLYVDSQETQYF.

In its sample, this clonotype was seen many times. The chain couples TRBV6-5 to TRBJ1-2; tentative D call: TRBD1 (5 bases). Deletions cut 10 bases from V and 5 bases from J, with 11 bases between. The CDR3 runs to 11 residues. CDR1 and CDR2 from the germline V gene are MNHEY and SVGAGI. CDR3: CATFGGYGYTF. For the CDR3, the DNA is TGTGCCACCTTTGGGGGATATGGCTACACCTTC.

The rearrangement links TRBV6-5 to TRBJ1-3, with D possibly matching TRBD1 (5 bases). V was clipped by 0 bases and J by 1 base, with 16 bases between them. The CDR3 has 18 amino acids. Germline V gene sequence: CDR1 MNHEY, CDR2 SVGAGI. The CDR3 DNA sequence: TGTGCCAGCAGTTACTCTGCTCGAACGGGGCGTTCTGGAAACACCATATATTTT. Protein product: CASSYSARTGRSGNTIYF.